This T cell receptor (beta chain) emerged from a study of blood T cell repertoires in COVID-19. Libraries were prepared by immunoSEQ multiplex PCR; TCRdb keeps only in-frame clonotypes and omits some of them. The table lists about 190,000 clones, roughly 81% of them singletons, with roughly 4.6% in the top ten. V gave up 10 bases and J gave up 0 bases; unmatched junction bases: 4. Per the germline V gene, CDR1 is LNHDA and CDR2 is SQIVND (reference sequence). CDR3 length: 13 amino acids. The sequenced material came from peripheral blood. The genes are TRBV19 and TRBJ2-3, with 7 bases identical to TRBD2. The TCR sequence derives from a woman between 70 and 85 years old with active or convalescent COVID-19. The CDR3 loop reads CATQRGSTDTQYF. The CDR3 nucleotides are TGTGCCACCCAGCGGGGTAGCACAGATACGCAGTATTTT.